This is a list of T cell receptor beta chains from one sample in a study of T cell changes during pregnancy in multiple sclerosis. Libraries were prepared by immunoSEQ multiplex PCR; TCRdb keeps only in-frame clonotypes and omits some of them. The sample contains 20,000 or so clones, approximately 90% of which appear only once. Sequenced here: CD8+ T cells from peripheral blood mononuclear cells, sampled in the third trimester of pregnancy. Receptors were obtained from a female donor in good health, enrolled as a control in a pregnancy study. Each CDR3 is given with its conserved first and last residue. D genes are given only for firm matches. Part of the rows lack a size; the others show once, few, many or a class for expanded clones.

len | j_gene | v_gene | d_gene | abundance | CDR3aa | CDR3nt
16 | TRBJ2-7 | TRBV6-1 | TRBD2 | NA | CASSGWTSGGSYEQYF | TGTGCCAGCAGTGGCTGGACTAGCGGGGGGTCCTACGAGCAGTACTTC
14 | TRBJ2-1 | TRBV10-3 | TRBD1 | NA | CAISGGTAYNEQFF | TGTGCCATCAGTGGGGGGACAGCCTACAATGAGCAGTTCTTC
19 | TRBJ2-1 | TRBV4-3 | NA | NA | CASSLPEYGGWSSYNEQFF | TGCGCCAGCAGCCTCCCTGAATATGGGGGCTGGAGCTCCTACAATGAGCAGTTCTTC
14 | TRBJ2-3 | TRBV7-3 | NA | NA | CASSHTSYLDTQYF | TGTGCCAGCAGCCACACTAGTTACTTGGATACGCAGTATTTT
15 | TRBJ2-7 | TRBV4-3 | NA | NA | CASSPFPGSTYEQYF | TGCGCCAGCAGCCCCTTCCCGGGTTCTACCTACGAGCAGTACTTC
13 | TRBJ2-7 | TRBV5-6 | TRBD1 | NA | CASSRDRGYEQYF | TGTGCCAGCAGCCGGGACAGGGGCTACGAGCAGTACTTC
16 | TRBJ1-6 | TRBV4-2 | NA | NA | CASSQESGQSNSPLHF | TGTGCCAGCAGCCAAGAATCCGGACAGTCTAATTCACCCCTCCACTTT
16 | TRBJ2-2 | TRBV7-3 | NA | NA | CASSLTGHLNTGELFF | TGTGCCAGCAGCTTAACCGGACACCTGAACACCGGGGAGCTGTTTTTT
18 | TRBJ2-3 | TRBV13 | TRBD2 | NA | CASSPGLAGASSWDTQYF | TGTGCCAGCAGCCCGGGACTAGCGGGGGCCTCAAGCTGGGATACGCAGTATTTT
12 | TRBJ2-3 | TRBV5-6 | NA | NA | CASSFGGDTQYF | TGTGCCAGCAGCTTCGGGGGAGATACGCAGTATTTT
14 | TRBJ2-1 | TRBV12-5 | TRBD2 | NA | CASGRGGQYNEQFF | TGTGCTAGTGGTCGGGGGGGCCAATACAATGAGCAGTTCTTC
12 | TRBJ1-1 | TRBV29-1 | NA | NA | CSGEVMNTEAFF | TGCAGCGGAGAGGTAATGAACACTGAAGCTTTCTTT
15 | TRBJ1-2 | TRBV29-1 | TRBD1 | NA | CSVELAWRDSYGYTF | TGCAGCGTTGAATTGGCGTGGAGGGACAGTTATGGCTACACCTTC
13 | TRBJ1-1 | TRBV29-1 | NA | NA | CSVVRTLNTEAFF | TGCAGCGTTGTGAGGACATTGAACACTGAAGCTTTCTTT
13 | TRBJ1-1 | TRBV19 | NA | NA | CASRLDHSTEAFF | TGTGCCAGTAGACTTGATCATTCCACTGAAGCTTTCTTT
15 | TRBJ1-1 | TRBV4-1 | NA | NA | CASSQNQGLNTEAFF | TGCGCCAGCAGCCAAAACCAGGGGCTTAACACTGAAGCTTTCTTT
13 | TRBJ2-3 | TRBV18 | NA | NA | CASSPGSPDTQYF | TGTGCCAGCTCACCAGGGAGTCCAGATACGCAGTATTTT
16 | TRBJ2-3 | TRBV11-1 | TRBD2 | NA | CASSVTSGGVTDTQYF | TGTGCCAGCAGCGTCACTAGCGGGGGGGTCACAGATACGCAGTATTTT
18 | TRBJ1-1 | TRBV27 | NA | NA | CASSFDPAQQGVPTEAFF | TGTGCCAGCAGTTTTGACCCCGCACAACAGGGAGTTCCCACTGAAGCTTTCTTT
14 | TRBJ1-2 | TRBV2 | NA | NA | CASSEWPGRDGYTF | TGTGCCAGCAGTGAATGGCCAGGGAGGGATGGCTACACCTTC
16 | TRBJ2-7 | TRBV7-9 | TRBD2 | once | CASSLSLTSPTYEQYF | TGTGCCAGCAGCCTAAGCTTGACTAGCCCAACCTACGAGCAGTACTTC
14 | TRBJ1-1 | TRBV5-1 | NA | NA | CASSYSSLNTEAFF | TGCGCCAGCAGCTATTCTTCGTTGAACACTGAAGCTTTCTTT